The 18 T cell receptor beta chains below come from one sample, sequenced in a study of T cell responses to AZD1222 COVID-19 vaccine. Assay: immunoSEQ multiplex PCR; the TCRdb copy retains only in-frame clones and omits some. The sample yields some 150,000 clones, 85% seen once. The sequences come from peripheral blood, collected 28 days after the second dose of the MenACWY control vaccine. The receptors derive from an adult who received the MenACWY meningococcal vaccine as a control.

The CDR3 nucleotides read TGTGCCAGCAGCCAAGAACTGGGGGGTAGCCAAGAGACCCAGTACTTC. As protein: CASSQELGGSQETQYF. This chain connects TRBV3-1 (or the pseudogene TRBV3-2) to TRBJ2-5; weak D call: TRBD2 (6 bases). Trimming took 0 bases from V and 1 from J, leaving 12 bases between them. The CDR3 spans 16 residues. The germline V gene has CDR1 LGHDT and CDR2 YNNKEL (reference sequence).

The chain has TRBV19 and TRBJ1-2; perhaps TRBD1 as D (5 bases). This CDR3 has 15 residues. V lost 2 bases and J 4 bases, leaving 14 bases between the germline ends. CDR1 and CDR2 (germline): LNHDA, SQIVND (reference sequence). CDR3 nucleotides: TGTGCCAGTAGTATAAGGCAGGGAACAGGCTATGGCTACACCTTC. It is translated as CASSIRQGTGYGYTF.

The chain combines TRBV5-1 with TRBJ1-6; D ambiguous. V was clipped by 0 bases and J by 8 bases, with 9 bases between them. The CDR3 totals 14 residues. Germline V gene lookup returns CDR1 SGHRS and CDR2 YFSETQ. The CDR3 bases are TGCGCCAGCAGCTTGGACCCCTCTGATTCACCCCTCCACTTT. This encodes CASSLDPSDSPLHF. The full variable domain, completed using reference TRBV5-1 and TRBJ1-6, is KAGVTQTPRYLIKTRGQQVTLSCSPISGHRSVSWYQQTPGQGLQFLFEYFSETQRNKGNFPGRFSGRQFSNSRSEMNVSTLELGDSALYLCASSLDPSDSPLHFGNGTRLTVT.

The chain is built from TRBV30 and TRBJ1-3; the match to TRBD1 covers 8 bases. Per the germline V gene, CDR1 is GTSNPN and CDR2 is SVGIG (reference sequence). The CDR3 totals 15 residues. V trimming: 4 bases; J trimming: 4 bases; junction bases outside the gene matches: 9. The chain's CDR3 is CAWNRAGGRGNTIYF. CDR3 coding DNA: TGTGCCTGGAATCGGGCAGGGGGCAGAGGAAACACCATATATTTT.

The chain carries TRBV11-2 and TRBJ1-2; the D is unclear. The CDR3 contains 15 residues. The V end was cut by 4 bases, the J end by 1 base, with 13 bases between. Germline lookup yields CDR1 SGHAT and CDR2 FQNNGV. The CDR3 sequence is CASSYELGFNYGYTF. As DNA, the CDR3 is TGTGCCAGCAGCTATGAGCTCGGGTTTAACTATGGCTACACCTTC.

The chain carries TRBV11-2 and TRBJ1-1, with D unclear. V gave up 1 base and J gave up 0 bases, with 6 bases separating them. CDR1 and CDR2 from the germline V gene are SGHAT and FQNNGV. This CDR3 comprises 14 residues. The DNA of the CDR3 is TGTGCCAGCAGCTTAGCAGACTTGAACACTGAAGCTTTCTTT. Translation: CASSLADLNTEAFF. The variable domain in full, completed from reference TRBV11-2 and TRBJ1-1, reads EAGVAQSPRYKIIEKRQSVAFWCNPISGHATLYWYQQILGQGPKLLIQFQNNGVVDDSQLPKDRFSAERLKGVDSTLKIQPAKLEDSAVYLCASSLADLNTEAFFGQGTRLTVV.

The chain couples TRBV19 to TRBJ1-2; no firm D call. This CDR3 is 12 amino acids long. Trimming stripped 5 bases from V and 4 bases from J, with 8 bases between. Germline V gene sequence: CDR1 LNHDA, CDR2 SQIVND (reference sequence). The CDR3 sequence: CASSESFYGYTF. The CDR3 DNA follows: TGTGCCAGTAGTGAATCATTCTATGGCTACACCTTC.

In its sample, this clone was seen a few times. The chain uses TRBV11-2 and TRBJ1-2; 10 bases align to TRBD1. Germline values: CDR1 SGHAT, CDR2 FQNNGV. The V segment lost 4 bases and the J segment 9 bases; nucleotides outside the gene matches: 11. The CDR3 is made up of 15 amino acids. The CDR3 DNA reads TGTGCCAGCAGCTGGAGGGCGACAGGGGGCTCCCGCTACACCTTC. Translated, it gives CASSWRATGGSRYTF. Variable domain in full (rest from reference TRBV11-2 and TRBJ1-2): EAGVAQSPRYKIIEKRQSVAFWCNPISGHATLYWYQQILGQGPKLLIQFQNNGVVDDSQLPKDRFSAERLKGVDSTLKIQPAKLEDSAVYLCASSWRATGGSRYTFGSGTRLTVV.

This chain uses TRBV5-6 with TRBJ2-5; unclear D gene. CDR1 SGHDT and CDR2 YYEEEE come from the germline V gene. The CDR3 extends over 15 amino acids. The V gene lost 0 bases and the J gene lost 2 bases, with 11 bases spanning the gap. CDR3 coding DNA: TGTGCCAGCAGCTTGGGGGGTGTAGGACAAGAGACCCAGTACTTC. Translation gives CASSLGGVGQETQYF.

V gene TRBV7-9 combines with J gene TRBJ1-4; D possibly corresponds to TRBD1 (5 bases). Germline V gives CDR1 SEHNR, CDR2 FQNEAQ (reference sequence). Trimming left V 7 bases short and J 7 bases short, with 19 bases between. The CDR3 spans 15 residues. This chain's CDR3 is CASTLWRGVGEKLFF. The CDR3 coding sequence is TGTGCCAGCACCCTCTGGCGGGGGGTGGGTGAAAAACTGTTTTTT.

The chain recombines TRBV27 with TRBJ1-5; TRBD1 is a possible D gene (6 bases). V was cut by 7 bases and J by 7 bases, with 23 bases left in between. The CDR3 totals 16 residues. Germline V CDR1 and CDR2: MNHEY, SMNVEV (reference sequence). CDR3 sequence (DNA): TGTGCCAGCACCGCTCGGGGGGGGCTGTCTGGGCAGCCCCAGCATTTT. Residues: CASTARGGLSGQPQHF.

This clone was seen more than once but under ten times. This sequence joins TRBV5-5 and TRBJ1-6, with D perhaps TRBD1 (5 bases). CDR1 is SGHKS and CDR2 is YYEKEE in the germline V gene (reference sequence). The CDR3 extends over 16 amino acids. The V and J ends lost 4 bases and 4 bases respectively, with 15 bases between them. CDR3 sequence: CASSLEGNVYNSPLHF. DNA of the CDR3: TGTGCCAGCAGCCTGGAGGGGAATGTTTATAATTCACCCCTCCACTTT.

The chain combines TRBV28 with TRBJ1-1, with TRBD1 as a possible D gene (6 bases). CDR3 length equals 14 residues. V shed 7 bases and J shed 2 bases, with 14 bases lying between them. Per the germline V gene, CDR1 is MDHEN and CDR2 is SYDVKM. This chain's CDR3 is CASTPLGGNTEAFF. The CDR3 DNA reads TGTGCCAGCACCCCATTGGGGGGCAACACTGAAGCTTTCTTT.

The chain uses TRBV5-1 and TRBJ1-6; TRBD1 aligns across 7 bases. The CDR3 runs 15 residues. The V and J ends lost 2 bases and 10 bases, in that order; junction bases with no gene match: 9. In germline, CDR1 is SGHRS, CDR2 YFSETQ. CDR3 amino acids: CASSLRQGSESPLHF. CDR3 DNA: TGCGCCAGCAGCTTAAGACAGGGTTCGGAATCACCCCTCCACTTT.

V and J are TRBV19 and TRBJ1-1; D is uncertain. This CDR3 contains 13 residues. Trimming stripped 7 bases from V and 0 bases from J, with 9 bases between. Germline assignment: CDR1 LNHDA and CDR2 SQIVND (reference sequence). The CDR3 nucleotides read TGTGCCAGTACCGGTCAGCTGAACACTGAAGCTTTCTTT. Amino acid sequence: CASTGQLNTEAFF.

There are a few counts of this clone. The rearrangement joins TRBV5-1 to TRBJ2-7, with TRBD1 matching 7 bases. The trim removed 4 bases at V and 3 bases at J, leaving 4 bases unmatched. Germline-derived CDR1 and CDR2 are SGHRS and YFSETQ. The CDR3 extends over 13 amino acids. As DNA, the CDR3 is TGCGCCAGCAGCGCCTGGACAGGCTACGAGCAGTACGTC. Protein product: CASSAWTGYEQYV.

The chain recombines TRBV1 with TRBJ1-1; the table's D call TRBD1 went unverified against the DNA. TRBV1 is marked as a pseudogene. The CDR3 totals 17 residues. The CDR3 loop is CTSSHHRRDRDTPEAFF. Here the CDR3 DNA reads TGCACCAGCAGCCACCATCGGAGGGACAGGGATACCCCTGAAGCTTTCTTT.

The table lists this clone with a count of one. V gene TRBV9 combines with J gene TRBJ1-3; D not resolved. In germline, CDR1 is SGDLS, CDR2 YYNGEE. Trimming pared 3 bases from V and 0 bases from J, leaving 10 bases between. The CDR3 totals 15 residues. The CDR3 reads CASSAFGHSGNTIYF. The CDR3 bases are TGTGCCAGCAGCGCCTTTGGCCACTCTGGAAACACCATATATTTT. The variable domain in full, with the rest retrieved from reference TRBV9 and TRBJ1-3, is DSGVTQTPKHLITATGQRVTLRCSPRSGDLSVYWYQQSLDQGLQFLIQYYNGEERAKGNILERFSAQQFPDLHSELNLSSLELGDSALYFCASSAFGHSGNTIYFGEGSWLTVV.